This passage covers 27 T cell receptor beta chains from one sample sequenced in a study of spatial heterogeneity in lung cancer. The time point denotes: sample taken at primary tumor resection. No cells were sorted before sequencing. The whole RNA sequenced was extracted from tumor, nontumor lung or frozen PBMC. TCRdb itself ran the 5' RACE reads through MiXCR, one entry per CDR3 protein. The table includes some 83,000 distinct CDR3 sequences, 15% to 25% detected once. The sequences come from PBMCs, collected at surgery. The receptors stem from a male donor with early-stage non-small cell lung cancer.

This clonotype was seen a handful of times. This sequence joins TRBV6-2 or TRBV6-3 and TRBJ1-2, with no clear D. This CDR3 has 13 amino acids. V was shortened by 5 bases and J by 2 bases, with 9 bases between the two germline ends. CDR1 is MNHEY, CDR2 SVGEGT, per germline. The CDR3 loop is CASSLDKNYGYTF. CDR3 coding DNA: TGTGCCAGCAGTCTCGACAAGAACTATGGCTACACCTTC.

This clonotype was picked up a small number of times. The J gene is TRBJ1-1, the V gene TRBV2, with D unclear. Germline lookup yields CDR1 SNHLY and CDR2 FYNNEI. The germline V and J ends were trimmed by 9 bases and 3 bases, with 11 bases remaining between them. The CDR3 sequence is 12 residues long. The CDR3 loop is CASSTRDTEAFF. CDR3 bases: TGTGCCAGTTCAACGCGGGACACTGAAGCTTTCTTT.

The V call is TRBV11-2, the J call TRBJ2-7; D uncertain. The CDR3 length is 12 residues. V was shortened by 1 base and J by 9 bases, with 10 bases between the two germline ends. Germline lookup yields CDR1 SGHAT and CDR2 FQNNGV. The CDR3 loop is CASSLGGTGQYF. As DNA, the CDR3 is TGTGCCAGCAGCTTAGGGGGAACGGGGCAGTACTTC.

Ten or more counts support this clonotype. The chain recombines TRBV4-2 with TRBJ1-1; no clear D. The germline V and J ends were trimmed by 1 base and 7 bases, with 10 bases remaining between them. CDR3 length: 13 amino acids. Looked up from germline, CDR1 is LGHNA and CDR2 is YNFKEQ. CDR3 residues: CASSQGVTNEAFF. In DNA form, the CDR3 reads TGTGCCAGCAGCCAAGGGGTCACTAATGAAGCTTTCTTT.

This clonotype was observed a handful of times. The chain links TRBV11-2 to TRBJ2-6; tentative D call: TRBD2 (5 bases). V was pared by 0 bases and J by 13 bases, with 16 bases between. CDR1 and CDR2 from the germline V gene are SGHAT and FQNNGV. This CDR3 region has 15 residues. In DNA form, the CDR3 reads TGTGCCAGCAGCTTAGATCTGGCTTTGAGAGGGGTCCTGACTTTC. Encoded protein: CASSLDLALRGVLTF.

The chain is built from TRBV4-2 and TRBJ2-1; D may be TRBD2 (5 bases). Trimming left V 4 bases short and J 5 bases short, with 12 bases between. Germline V CDR1 and CDR2: LGHNA, YNFKEQ. This CDR3 is 14 amino acids long. Written as DNA, the CDR3 is TGTGCCAGCAGCCCCTCCCCAGCGGACAATGAGCAGTTCTTC. Protein: CASSPSPADNEQFF.

On this clonotype: Since a much larger clone is just one base distant, this may be a read error. This chain links TRBV4-2 with TRBJ1-6; D is unclear. V was shortened by 0 bases and J by 6 bases, with 0 bases between the two germline ends. In germline, CDR1 is LGHNA, CDR2 YNFKEQ. This CDR3 spans 12 amino acids. The CDR3 DNA is TGTGCCAGCAGCCAAGATAATTCACCCCTCCACTTT. As protein: CASSQDNSPLHF.

The CDR3 sequence: CASSLGAGGVEAFF. The DNA of the CDR3 is TGCGCCAGCAGCTTGGGAGCAGGGGGCGTTGAAGCTTTCTTT. This sequence joins TRBV5-1 and TRBJ1-1; 8 nucleotides line up with TRBD1. With V trimmed by 0 bases and J by 7 bases, 5 bases remained unmatched. CDR1 is SGHRS, CDR2 YFSETQ, per germline. The CDR3 runs 14 residues.

This sequence joins TRBV5-1 and TRBJ1-1, with 10 bases identical to TRBD1. The trim removed 0 bases at V and 3 bases at J, leaving 8 bases unmatched. The CDR3 runs 17 residues. The germline V gene encodes CDR1 SGHRS and CDR2 YFSETQ. The CDR3 here is CASSLEGTGVSHTEAFF. Here the CDR3 DNA reads TGCGCCAGCAGCTTGGAGGGGACAGGGGTTTCCCACACTGAAGCTTTCTTT. Drawing the rest from reference TRBV5-1 and TRBJ1-1, the complete variable domain is KAGVTQTPRYLIKTRGQQVTLSCSPISGHRSVSWYQQTPGQGLQFLFEYFSETQRNKGNFPGRFSGRQFSNSRSEMNVSTLELGDSALYLCASSLEGTGVSHTEAFFGQGTRLTVV.

This clonotype was counted ten times or more. The V and J genes are TRBV6-5 and TRBJ1-3; no firm D call. CDR1 and CDR2 from the germline V gene are MNHEY and SVGAGI. This CDR3 is built from 13 residues. The V gene lost 4 bases and the J gene lost 2 bases, with 6 bases spanning the gap. CDR3 in amino acids: CASSFDPGNTIYF. CDR3 DNA: TGTGCCAGCAGTTTCGATCCTGGAAACACCATATATTTT.

This clonotype appeared a single time. The rearrangement uses TRBV23-1 and TRBJ2-3; D is ambiguous. TRBV23-1 qualifies as an ORF whose function is uncertain. The CDR3 contains 8 residues. The V end was cut by 7 bases, the J end by 11 bases, with 4 bases between. In nucleotides, the CDR3 is TGCGCCAGCACCCAGCAGTATTTT. Residues: CASTQQYF.

The V call is TRBV5-1, the J call TRBJ2-3; 7 bases line up with TRBD1. Germline values: CDR1 SGHRS, CDR2 YFSETQ. The V and J ends lost 0 bases and 1 base, in that order; junction bases with no gene match: 2. The CDR3 totals 15 residues. In DNA form, the CDR3 reads TGCGCCAGCAGCTTGGTAGGGGGCGGCACAGATACGCAGTATTTT. Translated, it gives CASSLVGGGTDTQYF. Variable domain in full (rest from reference TRBV5-1 and TRBJ2-3): KAGVTQTPRYLIKTRGQQVTLSCSPISGHRSVSWYQQTPGQGLQFLFEYFSETQRNKGNFPGRFSGRQFSNSRSEMNVSTLELGDSALYLCASSLVGGGTDTQYFGPGTRLTVL.

This clonotype was seen a few times. The chain is built from TRBV27 and TRBJ2-4, with D tentatively TRBD2 (5 bases). Germline assignment: CDR1 MNHEY and CDR2 SMNVEV (reference sequence). V was shortened by 2 bases and J by 0 bases, with 20 bases between the two germline ends. CDR3 length: 19 residues. The CDR3 nucleotides read TGTGCCAGCAGTTTACCCCCAGGCGAGGGCCTTCTAGCCAAAAACATTCAGTACTTC. As protein: CASSLPPGEGLLAKNIQYF.

The CDR3 reads CASSLARGPQETQYF. Here the CDR3 DNA reads TGTGCCAGCAGCTTAGCCCGGGGCCCCCAAGAGACCCAGTACTTC. V is TRBV7-6 and J is TRBJ2-5; D may match TRBD1 or TRBD2 (5 bases each). Trimming pared 0 bases from V and 1 base from J, leaving 9 bases between. The CDR3 has 15 residues. CDR1 and CDR2 (germline): SGHVS, FNYEAQ.

In this sample, this clonotype turned up a few times. This chain uses TRBV4-1 with TRBJ2-7; D is possibly TRBD1 (5 bases). This CDR3 has 17 residues. Germline V gene sequence: CDR1 MGHRA, CDR2 YSYEKL. V was clipped by 0 bases and J by 3 bases, with 18 bases between them. In nucleotides, the CDR3 is TGCGCCAGCAGCCAAGATAGGGAAGGCCCAGGGTACTACGAGCAGTACTTC. Translation gives CASSQDREGPGYYEQYF.

The chain recombines TRBV5-1 with TRBJ2-3; 7 bases fit TRBD1. V lost 0 bases and J lost 9; bases outside the gene matches: 13. Germline V gene data show CDR1 as SGHRS and CDR2 as YFSETQ. The CDR3 extends over 16 amino acids. The CDR3 loop is CASSLATGSSGMTQYF. CDR3 nucleotide sequence: TGCGCCAGCAGCTTGGCGACAGGGTCCTCCGGTATGACGCAGTATTTT.

CDR3 sequence (DNA): TGTGCCACCAGCAGGGGGCTAGCGATTATTTCGGAGCAGTTCTTC. This translates into CATSRGLAIISEQFF. This chain connects TRBV15 to TRBJ2-1; tentative D call: TRBD2 (6 bases). This CDR3 comprises 15 residues. Trimming pared 3 bases from V and 10 bases from J, leaving 19 bases between. Germline CDR1 reads LNHNV; CDR2 reads YYDKDF (reference sequence).

This clonotype was observed a handful of times. This sequence joins TRBV5-1 and TRBJ2-7; possibly TRBD1 for D (6 bases). The V end was cut by 4 bases, the J end by 3 bases, with 14 bases between. The CDR3 contains 14 residues. The germline V gene encodes CDR1 SGHRS and CDR2 YFSETQ. In nucleotides, the CDR3 is TGCGCCAGCAGCCCCGACAGGAGCGTCTACGAGCAGTACTTC. Its protein is CASSPDRSVYEQYF.

As concerns this clonotype: A much larger clone differs from this one at a single base, so this may be a read error. The chain uses TRBV12-3 or TRBV12-4 and TRBJ2-6; D is possibly TRBD1 (6 bases). CDR3 size: 13 residues. CDR3 DNA sequence: TGTGCCAGCAGTTTAAACAGGGCAGGCGTCCCGACTTTC. Its protein product is CASSLNRAGVPTF.

This clonotype turned up a few times. This chain uses TRBV30 with TRBJ1-5, with D unresolved. This CDR3 region has 13 residues. V was cut by 4 bases and J by 1 base, with 8 bases left in between. Germline V gene lookup returns CDR1 GTSNPN and CDR2 SVGIG (reference sequence). For the CDR3, the DNA is TGTGCCTGGAACCTGGACAGCAATCAGCCCCAGCATTTT. Translating gives CAWNLDSNQPQHF. The entire variable domain, with the rest obtained from reference TRBV30 and TRBJ1-5, is as follows: SQTIHQWPATLVQPVGSPLSLECTVEGTSNPNLYWYRQAAGRGLQLLFYSVGIGQISSEVPQNLSASRPQDRQFILSSKKLLLSDSGFYLCAWNLDSNQPQHFGDGTRLSIL.

This rearrangement joins TRBV27 to TRBJ2-6; D call uncertain. There are 14 residues in the CDR3. Germline CDR1 and CDR2: MNHEY and SMNVEV (reference sequence). Between the trimmed V and J ends, which lost 6 bases and 2 bases, there was a span of 8 bases. This chain's CDR3 is CASRLLAGANVLTF. The CDR3 nucleotides are TGTGCCAGCAGGCTGTTGGCTGGGGCCAACGTCCTGACTTTC.

This clonotype appeared a few times. For the CDR3, the DNA is TGTGCCAGCAGTGAAGCGGGAAGGAACACTGAAGCTTTCTTT. It yields the protein CASSEAGRNTEAFF. The V gene is TRBV6-1, the J gene TRBJ1-1; D is uncertain. There are 14 residues in the CDR3. Germline V gives CDR1 MNHNS, CDR2 SASEGT. V lost 0 bases and J lost 1, with 6 bases in between.

This clonotype was counted between two and nine times. The chain uses TRBV10-3 and TRBJ2-3, with 10 positions matching TRBD2. The CDR3 totals 16 residues. Unmatched junction bases numbered 5, after V lost 0 bases and J lost 5 bases. Germline V lookup: CDR1 ENHRY, CDR2 SYGVKD. The CDR3 nucleotides are TGTGCCATCAGTGAGTCGAGGACTAGCGGTGGAGATACGCAGTATTTT. Translated, it gives CAISESRTSGGDTQYF.

This clonotype was seen a single time. The chain joins TRBV20-1 to TRBJ2-7; D not certain. Trimming shortened V by 0 bases and J by 3 bases, and 12 bases separated the two germline ends. Germline CDR1 DFQATT, CDR2 SNEGSKA (reference sequence). The CDR3 loop spans 14 amino acids. CDR3 in DNA: TGCAGTGCTAGAGAAGGTTTGTCCGGCTACGAGCAGTACTTC. Protein: CSAREGLSGYEQYF.

A few counts support this clonotype. The chain couples TRBV18 to TRBJ2-3, with 11 positions matching TRBD2. Germline trimming cut 0 bases from V and 0 bases from J; bases unmatched to any gene: 2. The CDR3 spans 17 residues. CDR1 is KGHSH, CDR2 LQKENI, per germline. This CDR3 reads CASSPPRLAGSTDTQYF. In nucleotides, the CDR3 is TGTGCCAGCTCACCACCGCGACTAGCGGGAAGCACAGATACGCAGTATTTT.

The table lists this clonotype with many counts. The chain joins TRBV3-1 to TRBJ2-2; D gene unclear. Germline V gene data show CDR1 as LGHDT and CDR2 as YNNKEL (reference sequence). Trimming left V 2 bases short and J 5 bases short, with 6 bases between. This CDR3 has 13 amino acids. CDR3 sequence: CASSQLVTGELFF. The CDR3 region has the DNA TGTGCCAGCAGCCAACTTGTTACCGGGGAGCTGTTTTTT.

The rearrangement joins TRBV29-1 to TRBJ2-3, with 8 bases lining up with TRBD1. J lost 0 bases, V lost 6 bases, and 5 bases had no gene match. CDR1 and CDR2 (germline): SQVTM, ANQGSEA. The CDR3 totals 14 residues. The CDR3 protein is CSVQTGVSTDTQYF. In DNA, the CDR3 is TGCAGCGTCCAGACAGGGGTTAGCACAGATACGCAGTATTTT.